This T cell receptor (beta chain) came from a study of CD4+ T cells in melanoma. Findings of the study overall: Reportedly, melanoma neoantigen-specific CD4+ T cells showed varied differentiation states. A reported correlation linked neoantigen-specific CD4+ T cells to CD8+, macrophage and B cell function.

The repertoire was sequenced with immunoSEQ multiplex PCR; TCRdb's copy has only in-frame clones and lacks some. The table includes about 55,000 clones, roughly three quarters detected once. About this clone itself: The target antigen is unknown.

The V end lost 5 bases, the J end lost 2 bases, and 9 bases lay between the germline ends. Germline assignment: CDR1 SGHNT and CDR2 YENEEA. CDR3 length: 13 amino acids. The source of this sequence is a human donor with melanoma. J is TRBJ2-5 and V is TRBV11-3; D is undetermined. The sequenced sample was tumor tissue. In DNA, the CDR3 is TGTGCCAGCAGCCCCAACCTTCAAGAGACCCAGTACTTC. This gives the protein CASSPNLQETQYF. Complete variable domain (other parts from reference TRBV11-3 and TRBJ2-5): EAGVVQSPRYKIIEKKQPVAFWCNPISGHNTLYWYLQNLGQGPELLIRYENEEAVDDSQLPKDRFSAERLKGVDSTLKIQPAELGDSAVYLCASSPNLQETQYFGPGTRLLVL.